Listed here are 25 T cell receptor beta chains from one sample, sequenced in a study of T cells after yellow fever vaccination. TCRdb used MiXCR to reprocess the 5' RACE reads, holding one entry per CDR3 protein. The sample has about 300,000 distinct CDR3 sequences; under 9% are singletons. The source was CD4+ T cells sorted from PBMCs, collected 5 days after the yellow fever booster vaccination. The receptors were sampled from a man between 18 and 35 years old who received the YFV17D yellow fever vaccine.

Ten or more counts support this clonotype. The genes are TRBV3-1 and TRBJ1-6; D call uncertain. Trimming took 0 bases from V and 8 from J, leaving 11 bases between them. The CDR3 loop spans 15 amino acids. Germline CDR1 reads LGHDT; CDR2 reads YNNKEL (reference sequence). In nucleotides, the CDR3 is TGTGCCAGCAGCCAAGACGCTGCGACCCATTCACCCCTCCACTTT. This codes for CASSQDAATHSPLHF. Looking up the rest from reference TRBV3-1 and TRBJ1-6 gives the full variable domain: DTAVSQTPKYLVTQMGNDKSIKCEQNLGHDTMYWYKQDSKKFLKIMFSYNNKELIINETVPNRFSPKSPDKAHLNLHINSLELGDSAVYFCASSQDAATHSPLHFGNGTRLTVT.

This clonotype was recorded at least ten times. The V gene is TRBV7-6, the J gene TRBJ2-7; 8 bases agree with TRBD1. J gave up 3 bases and V 4 bases, and 8 bases lay outside the gene matches. The CDR3 has 15 residues. Germline CDR1 is SGHVS and CDR2 is FNYEAQ. The CDR3 spells CASSSGTGRIYEQYF. The CDR3 DNA sequence: TGTGCCAGCAGCTCCGGGACAGGACGGATCTACGAGCAGTACTTC.

This clonotype was observed many times. The CDR3 DNA sequence: TGTGCCAGCATGCAGGGAGGGCTTGATTCACCCCTCCACTTT. It translates to CASMQGGLDSPLHF. The J gene is TRBJ1-6, the V gene TRBV6-5, with D possibly TRBD1 on 5 matching bases. Trimming shortened V by 7 bases and J by 8 bases, and 15 bases separated the two germline ends. The CDR3 has 14 amino acids. CDR1 is MNHEY, CDR2 SVGAGI, per germline.

This clonotype was detected ten times or more. The chain has TRBV12-3 or TRBV12-4 and TRBJ2-1; D not certain. This CDR3 has 11 residues. Trimming took off 1 base at V and 7 bases at J, with 2 bases between the two ends. The CDR3 loop is CASSLGNEQFF. CDR3 bases: TGTGCCAGCAGTTTAGGAAATGAGCAGTTCTTC.

This chain uses TRBV18 with TRBJ1-2, with unresolved D. The CDR3 contains 13 residues. V shed 3 bases and J shed 3 bases, with 8 bases lying between them. Germline CDR1 and CDR2: KGHSH and LQKENI. The CDR3 coding sequence is TGTGCCAGCTCACCCATGCGCGACTATGGCTACACCTTC. This codes for CASSPMRDYGYTF.

The V call is TRBV11-2, the J call TRBJ2-7, with 8 nucleotides matching TRBD1. The V segment lost 1 base and the J segment 6 bases; nucleotides outside the gene matches: 8. CDR3 length equals 15 residues. Germline V lookup: CDR1 SGHAT, CDR2 FQNNGV. The CDR3 DNA reads as TGTGCCAGCAGCTTAGTATCAGGGGGCTTCGGCGAGCAGTACTTC. This codes for CASSLVSGGFGEQYF. Based on the CDR3 plus reference TRBV11-2 and TRBJ2-7, the full variable domain is EAGVAQSPRYKIIEKRQSVAFWCNPISGHATLYWYQQILGQGPKLLIQFQNNGVVDDSQLPKDRFSAERLKGVDSTLKIQPAKLEDSAVYLCASSLVSGGFGEQYFGPGTRLTVT.

The genes are TRBV15 and TRBJ1-2; D is unclear. V was shortened by 5 bases and J by 7 bases, with 17 bases between the two germline ends. CDR1 LNHNV and CDR2 YYDKDF come from the germline V gene (reference sequence). This CDR3 is built from 14 residues. In DNA, the CDR3 is TGTGCCACCAGCCCTCGACGGGCTTCCGTTGGCTACACCTTC. Translated, it gives CATSPRRASVGYTF.

The V gene is TRBV7-2, the J gene TRBJ1-6; D gene uncertain. The CDR3 length is 16 residues. CDR1 is SGHTA, CDR2 FQGNSA, per germline. V was shortened by 5 bases and J by 6 bases, with 17 bases between the two germline ends. CDR3 sequence reads: CASSIRSDRLNSPLHF. CDR3 in DNA: TGTGCCAGCAGCATAAGGTCGGACCGTCTTAATTCACCCCTCCACTTT.

This clonotype was counted between two and nine times. The genes are TRBV12-3 or TRBV12-4 and TRBJ2-7; D unresolved. CDR3 length: 16 residues. V shed 1 base and J shed 2 bases, with 15 bases lying between them. As DNA, the CDR3 is TGTGCCAGCAGTTTAGATCAGCCATCCCTGGCCTACGAGCAGTACTTC. This codes for CASSLDQPSLAYEQYF.

This clonotype was counted between two and nine times. The chain has TRBV10-3 and TRBJ1-1; D not resolved. The germline CDR1 and CDR2 sequences are ENHRY and SYGVKD. The CDR3 totals 13 residues. V lost 4 bases, J lost 1 base, and 7 bases lay in between. This CDR3 reads CAISVRTNTEAFF. DNA for the CDR3: TGTGCCATCAGTGTGAGAACGAACACTGAAGCTTTCTTT.

The V gene is TRBV7-2, the J gene TRBJ2-2; a possible D gene is TRBD2 (6 bases). Germline loops: CDR1 SGHTA, CDR2 FQGNSA. CDR3 length equals 16 residues. V was trimmed by 5 bases and J by 3 bases, leaving 16 bases between them. The CDR3 nucleotides read TGTGCCAGCAGCAGGAGTGGAGGGTACCACACCGGGGAGCTGTTTTTT. This sequence encodes CASSRSGGYHTGELFF.

The chain is built from TRBV5-4 and TRBJ1-6; the D is unclear. Germline lookup yields CDR1 SGHNT and CDR2 YYREEE (reference sequence). The CDR3 is made up of 15 amino acids. V was cut by 0 bases and J by 7 bases, with 11 bases left in between. This chain's CDR3 is CASSLEEGFNSPLHF. Here the CDR3 DNA reads TGTGCCAGCAGCTTGGAAGAGGGATTCAATTCACCCCTCCACTTT.

About this clonotype itself: Because the CDR3's place on the DNA is in doubt, the DNA is left out and the CDR3 is given as listed by TCRdb. This chain connects TRBV5-4 to TRBJ2-1; the table assigns TRBD1, which was not confirmed against the DNA. Germline values: CDR1 SGHNT, CDR2 YYREEE (reference sequence). The CDR3 is 15 amino acids long, termini counted. The CDR3 here is CASRLVATGANELFF.

In this sample, this clonotype turned up many times. CDR3: CASSWGAGGAYTF. CDR3 nucleotide sequence: TGTGCCAGCAGTTGGGGGGCAGGGGGCGCCTACACCTTC. This chain links TRBV6-6 with TRBJ1-2, with 8 bases that match TRBD1. CDR1 and CDR2 from the germline V gene are MNHNY and SVGAGI (reference sequence). V dropped 4 bases and J dropped 10; count of bases not matched to a gene: 8. CDR3 length: 13 residues.

This clonotype has only a few counts. V is TRBV5-1 and J is TRBJ1-4, with D tentatively TRBD1 (5 bases). Trimming removed 3 bases from V and 7 bases from J, with 19 bases in between. The CDR3 is 16 amino acids. Germline lookup yields CDR1 SGHRS and CDR2 YFSETQ. The CDR3 DNA follows: TGCGCCAGCAGCTCGGGACGTCGCCACGACGGTGAAAAACTGTTTTTT. This translates into CASSSGRRHDGEKLFF.

This clonotype was seen a few times. For the CDR3, the DNA is TGCGCCAGCAGCCGGTCACGACAGGGTGGTGGCTACACCTTC. Translating it yields CASSRSRQGGGYTF. V gene TRBV5-1 combines with J gene TRBJ1-2; 7 bases line up with TRBD1. Germline loops: CDR1 SGHRS, CDR2 YFSETQ. Germline trimming cut 4 bases from V and 7 bases from J; bases unmatched to any gene: 10. CDR3 length: 14 residues.

The sample holds a few counts of this clonotype. The chain links TRBV19 to TRBJ2-3; possibly TRBD1 for D (6 bases). The CDR3 length is 15 residues. Germline assignment: CDR1 LNHDA and CDR2 SQIVND (reference sequence). The germline V and J ends were trimmed by 4 bases and 9 bases, with 20 bases remaining between them. Here the CDR3 reads CASSTPAGVQDTQYF. The CDR3, as DNA: TGTGCCAGTAGTACACCGGCAGGGGTCCAAGACACGCAGTATTTT.

The chain employs TRBV9 and TRBJ1-1, with a weak D call TRBD1 (6 bases). From germline, CDR1 is SGDLS and CDR2 YYNGEE. The CDR3 is 15 residues long. The germline V and J ends were trimmed by 0 bases and 5 bases, with 14 bases remaining between them. The CDR3 here is CASSVVDEGETEAFF. Written as DNA, the CDR3 is TGTGCCAGCAGCGTAGTCGACGAGGGGGAGACTGAAGCTTTCTTT.

This clonotype showed up many times. Here the CDR3 reads CSARDYRGIGGELFF. The DNA of the CDR3 is TGCAGTGCTAGAGATTATCGAGGGATCGGCGGGGAGCTGTTTTTT. The genes are TRBV20-1 and TRBJ2-2; TRBD2 might be the D (5 bases). This CDR3 has 15 amino acids. Germline values: CDR1 DFQATT, CDR2 SNEGSKA (reference sequence). V lost 0 bases and J lost 7, with 15 bases in between.

The chain joins TRBV12-3 or TRBV12-4 to TRBJ2-7; 9 bases map to TRBD2. This CDR3 is 14 amino acids long. V lost 1 base to trimming and J lost 8 bases; unmatched junction nucleotides: 6. The CDR3 loop reads CASSLVLAGNQQYF. The CDR3 DNA sequence: TGTGCCAGCAGTTTAGTGCTAGCGGGGAACCAGCAGTACTTC.

The V call is TRBV5-1, the J call TRBJ1-4; D might be TRBD1 (5 bases). This CDR3 is built from 13 residues. Per the germline V gene, CDR1 is SGHRS and CDR2 is YFSETQ. V shed 0 bases and J shed 6 bases, with 6 bases lying between them. DNA for the CDR3: TGCGCCAGCAGCTTGGGGGGGGATGAAAAACTGTTTTTT. Translation gives CASSLGGDEKLFF.

This clonotype was counted only a few times. This chain connects TRBV7-2 to TRBJ2-3, with unresolved D. The CDR3 sequence is 14 residues long. V lost 2 bases and J lost 1, with 7 bases in between. The germline gives CDR1 SGHTA, CDR2 FQGNSA. CDR3 in DNA: TGTGCCAGCAGCTTAATTGTGGGCACAGATACGCAGTATTTT. Translating it yields CASSLIVGTDTQYF.

The sample holds a few counts of this clonotype. The chain joins TRBV12-3 or TRBV12-4 to TRBJ1-6, with D perhaps matching TRBD1 (6 bases). The CDR3 spans 14 residues. V dropped 4 bases and J dropped 8 bases, with 12 bases sitting between them. For the CDR3, the DNA is TGTGCCAGCAGTTCCAGGGGTGTTGATTCACCCCTCCACTTT. The encoded protein is CASSSRGVDSPLHF.

This clonotype was detected a few times. The chain is built from TRBV27 and TRBJ1-2; no clear D. V was pared by 2 bases and J by 3 bases, with 13 bases between. CDR3 length equals 15 residues. From germline, CDR1 is MNHEY and CDR2 SMNVEV (reference sequence). The CDR3 coding sequence is TGTGCCAGCAGTTTACGGCCGGGGTCGGACTATGGCTACACCTTC. Residues: CASSLRPGSDYGYTF.

The sample holds many counts of this clonotype. J is TRBJ1-3 and V is TRBV5-1; 7 nucleotides line up with TRBD1. Germline V lookup: CDR1 SGHRS, CDR2 YFSETQ. The V and J ends lost 5 bases and 2 bases, in that order; junction bases with no gene match: 4. The CDR3 extends over 14 amino acids. For the CDR3, the DNA is TGCGCCAGCAGGGTAGGGGGCACTGGAAACACCATATATTTT. This encodes CASRVGGTGNTIYF. Full variable domain (rest looked up from reference TRBV5-1 and TRBJ1-3): KAGVTQTPRYLIKTRGQQVTLSCSPISGHRSVSWYQQTPGQGLQFLFEYFSETQRNKGNFPGRFSGRQFSNSRSEMNVSTLELGDSALYLCASRVGGTGNTIYFGEGSWLTVV.